Each of the 10 T cell receptor beta chains below was sequenced from the same sample in a study of intratumoral heterogeneity in liver cancer. TCRdb keeps only in-frame clones here, not all; method: immunoSEQ multiplex PCR. The repertoire has thousands of clones, around 68% of them found once; the top ten carry roughly 23%. Specimen: tumor-adjacent normal tissue, collected before any cancer treatment. The receptors originated from a man in his 70s with hepatocellular carcinoma.

The chain employs TRBV30 and TRBJ1-1; no reliable D call. The germline V gene encodes CDR1 GTSNPN and CDR2 SVGIG (reference sequence). This CDR3 comprises 12 residues. V was shortened by 5 bases and J by 0 bases, with 7 bases between the two germline ends. CDR3 sequence: CAWCDLNTEAFF. As DNA, the CDR3 is TGTGCCTGGTGCGACTTGAACACTGAAGCTTTCTTT. The variable domain in full, with the rest retrieved from reference TRBV30 and TRBJ1-1, is SQTIHQWPATLVQPVGSPLSLECTVEGTSNPNLYWYRQAAGRGLQLLFYSVGIGQISSEVPQNLSASRPQDRQFILSSKKLLLSDSGFYLCAWCDLNTEAFFGQGTRLTVV.

The rearrangement links TRBV7-2 to TRBJ2-7; TRBD2 agrees at 12 bases. Trimming cost V 5 bases and J 2 bases; bases outside gene matches: 4. Germline values: CDR1 SGHTA, CDR2 FQGNSA. CDR3 length: 15 residues. CDR3 coding DNA: TGTGCCAGCAGCCCAACTAGCGGGGGGCCCTACGAGCAGTACTTC. This codes for CASSPTSGGPYEQYF.

This chain links TRBV3-1 (or the pseudogene TRBV3-2) with TRBJ2-6; 8 positions agree with TRBD1. The CDR3 has 17 residues. Germline lookup yields CDR1 LGHDT and CDR2 YNNKEL (reference sequence). Unmatched junction bases numbered 9, after V lost 4 bases and J lost 4 bases. The CDR3 reads CASSRTQGAGGANVLTF. Here the CDR3 DNA reads TGTGCCAGCAGCCGAACTCAGGGGGCGGGAGGGGCCAACGTCCTGACTTTC.

The chain links TRBV7-2 to TRBJ1-5; 9 positions match TRBD1. This CDR3 spans 15 amino acids. J gave up 7 bases and V 5 bases, and 9 bases lay outside the gene matches. Looked up from germline, CDR1 is SGHTA and CDR2 is FQGNSA. DNA of the CDR3: TGTGCCAGCAGCGTATCGGACAGGGGAGGACAGCCCCAGCATTTT. Protein sequence: CASSVSDRGGQPQHF.

The chain links TRBV9 to TRBJ1-3, with D maybe TRBD1 (5 bases). Trimming took 1 base from V and 1 from J, leaving 6 bases between them. The CDR3 has 14 amino acids. Germline V CDR1 and CDR2: SGDLS, YYNGEE. The CDR3 bases are TGTGCCAGCAGCGTATCAGGGTCTGGAAACACCATATATTTT. It yields the protein CASSVSGSGNTIYF. The full variable domain, with the rest looked up from reference TRBV9 and TRBJ1-3, is DSGVTQTPKHLITATGQRVTLRCSPRSGDLSVYWYQQSLDQGLQFLIQYYNGEERAKGNILERFSAQQFPDLHSELNLSSLELGDSALYFCASSVSGSGNTIYFGEGSWLTVV.

This clone rates as hyperexpanded. The CDR3 DNA reads as TGCGCCAGCAGCCAAGACCTACCGACCTCTGGAAACACCATATATTTT. Translated: CASSQDLPTSGNTIYF. The chain couples TRBV4-3 to TRBJ1-3; D is unclear. The germline V gene has CDR1 LGHNA and CDR2 YSLEER. The CDR3 extends over 16 amino acids. Trimming pared 0 bases from V and 0 bases from J, leaving 9 bases between.

The genes are TRBV5-1 and TRBJ1-4, with D hard to call. CDR3 length: 13 residues. Germline V gene sequence: CDR1 SGHRS, CDR2 YFSETQ. The V end lost 4 bases, the J end lost 7 bases, and 11 bases lay between the germline ends. The CDR3: CASSDDWVEKLFF. In nucleotides, the CDR3 is TGCGCCAGCAGCGATGACTGGGTTGAAAAACTGTTTTTT.

J is TRBJ2-5 and V is TRBV9; 7 positions agree with TRBD2. The CDR3 contains 15 residues. Germline lookup yields CDR1 SGDLS and CDR2 YYNGEE. V lost 3 bases to trimming and J lost 0 bases; unmatched junction nucleotides: 5. CDR3 sequence reads: CASSGLGGNQETQYF. The DNA of the CDR3 is TGTGCCAGCAGCGGACTCGGGGGGAACCAAGAGACCCAGTACTTC.

There are a few counts of this clone. The V call is TRBV7-2, the J call TRBJ2-7; 8 bases are shared with TRBD2. The CDR3 length is 15 residues. Losses at the gene ends were 5 bases for V and 0 bases for J; bases not matched to a gene: 6. Germline V CDR1 and CDR2: SGHTA, FQGNSA. In DNA form, the CDR3 reads TGTGCCAGCAGCCCAGGCGGGGGGTTCTCCTACGAGCAGTACTTC. Protein product: CASSPGGGFSYEQYF.

In this sample, this clone is medium-sized. This sequence joins TRBV6-5 and TRBJ1-5, with TRBD1 matching over 8 bases. The CDR3 length is 15 residues. The trim removed 7 bases at V and 7 bases at J, leaving 12 bases unmatched. Germline V gene lookup returns CDR1 MNHEY and CDR2 SVGAGI. CDR3 in DNA: TGTGCCAGCAAGGAGGGCAGGGGGCACGGGCAGCCCCAGCATTTT. Translating it yields CASKEGRGHGQPQHF.